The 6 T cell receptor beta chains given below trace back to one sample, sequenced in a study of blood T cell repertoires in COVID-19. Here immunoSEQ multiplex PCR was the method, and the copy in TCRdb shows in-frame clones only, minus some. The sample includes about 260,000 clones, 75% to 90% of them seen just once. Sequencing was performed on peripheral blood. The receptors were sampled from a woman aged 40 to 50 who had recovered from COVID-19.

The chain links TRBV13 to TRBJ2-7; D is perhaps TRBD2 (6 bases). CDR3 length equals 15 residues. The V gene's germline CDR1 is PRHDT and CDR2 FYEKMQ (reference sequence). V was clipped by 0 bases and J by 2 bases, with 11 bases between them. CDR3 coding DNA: TGTGCCAGCAGCTTAGGGGGAGGAAATACCTACGAGCAGTACTTC. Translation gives CASSLGGGNTYEQYF.

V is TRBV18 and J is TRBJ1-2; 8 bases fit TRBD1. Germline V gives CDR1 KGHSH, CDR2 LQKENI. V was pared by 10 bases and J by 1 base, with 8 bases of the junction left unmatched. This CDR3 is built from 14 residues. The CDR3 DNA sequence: TGTGCCACCCTCCCAGGGGGCGGTAACTATGGCTACACCTTC. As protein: CATLPGGGNYGYTF.

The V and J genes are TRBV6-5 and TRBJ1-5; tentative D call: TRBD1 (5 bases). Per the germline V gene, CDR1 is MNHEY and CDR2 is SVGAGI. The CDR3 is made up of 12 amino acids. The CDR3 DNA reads TGTGTAGCAGGGAGGTTAAGGCAGCCCCAGCATTTT. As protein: CVAGRLRQPQHF.

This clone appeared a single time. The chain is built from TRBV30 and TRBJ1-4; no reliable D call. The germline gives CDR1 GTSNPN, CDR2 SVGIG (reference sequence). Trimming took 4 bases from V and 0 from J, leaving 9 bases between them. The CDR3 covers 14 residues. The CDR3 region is CAWNVVATNEKLFF. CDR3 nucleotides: TGTGCCTGGAATGTCGTCGCAACTAATGAAAAACTGTTTTTT.

As DNA, the CDR3 is TGTGCCAGCAGCCCGACAGGGGGGGGCCGCACAGATACGCAGTATTTT. Its protein is CASSPTGGGRTDTQYF. The V call is TRBV5-4, the J call TRBJ2-3, with 9 nucleotides matching TRBD1. CDR1 is SGHNT and CDR2 is YYREEE in the germline V gene (reference sequence). The ends lost 4 bases at V and 1 base at J; junction bases unmatched: 7. The CDR3 extends over 16 amino acids.

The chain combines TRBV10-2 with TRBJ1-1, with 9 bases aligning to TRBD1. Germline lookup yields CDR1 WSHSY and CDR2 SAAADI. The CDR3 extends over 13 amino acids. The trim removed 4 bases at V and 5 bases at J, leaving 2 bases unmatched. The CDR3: CASSVTGGTEAFF. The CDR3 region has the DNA TGCGCCAGCAGTGTGACAGGGGGGACTGAAGCTTTCTTT.